This record concerns one TCR beta chain sequence. TCRdb's table, derived via immunoSEQ multiplex PCR, lists solely in-frame clones and lacks some. The profile covers 2 million to 2.5 million clones, with about 95% appearing a single time and around 1.1% taken by the ten largest. This record comes from a study of shared clonotypes between healthy human individuals. Positively selected for CCR7, the CD45RO-negative cells used as naive CD8 cells excluded terminally differentiated effector memory CD45RA+ cells. CDR1 and CDR2 (germline): SNHLY, FYNNEI. The CDR3 runs to 17 residues. The V and J ends lost 1 base and 3 bases, in that order; junction bases with no gene match: 8.

V is TRBV2 and J is TRBJ1-3; 8 nucleotides agree with TRBD1. Specimen: naive CD8+ T cells sorted from blood. The sequence was collected from a man aged 18 to 30 in good health. CDR3 amino acids: CASSEGPGGAFGNTIYF. In DNA form, the CDR3 reads TGTGCCAGCAGTGAAGGGCCAGGGGGCGCATTTGGAAACACCATATATTTT.